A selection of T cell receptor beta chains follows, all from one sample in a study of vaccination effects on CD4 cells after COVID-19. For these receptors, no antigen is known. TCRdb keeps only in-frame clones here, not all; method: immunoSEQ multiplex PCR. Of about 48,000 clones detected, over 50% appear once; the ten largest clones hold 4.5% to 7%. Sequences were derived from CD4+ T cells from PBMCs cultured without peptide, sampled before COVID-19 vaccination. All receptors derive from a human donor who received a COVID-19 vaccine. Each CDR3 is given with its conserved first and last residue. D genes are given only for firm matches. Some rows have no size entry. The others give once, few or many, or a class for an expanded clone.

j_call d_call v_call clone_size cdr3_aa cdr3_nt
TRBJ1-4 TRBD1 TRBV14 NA CASSQDRGPYEKLFF TGTGCCAGCAGCCAAGACAGGGGGCCCTATGAAAAACTGTTTTTT
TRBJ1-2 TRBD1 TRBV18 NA CASSPGTGNDGYTF TGTGCCAGCTCACCTGGGACAGGGAATGATGGCTACACCTTC
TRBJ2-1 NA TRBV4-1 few CASSQSPGRAPYNEQFF TGCGCCAGCAGCCAATCCCCCGGGAGAGCCCCCTACAATGAGCAGTTCTTC
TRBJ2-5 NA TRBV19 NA CASSKRRGETQYF TGTGCCAGTAGTAAGCGTCGGGGGGAGACCCAGTACTTC
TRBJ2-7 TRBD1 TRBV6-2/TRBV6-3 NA CASSRTGNEQYF TGTGCCAGCAGTCGGACAGGGAACGAGCAGTACTTC
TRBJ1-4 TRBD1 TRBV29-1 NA CSAKNRGRAEKLFF TGCAGCGCCAAGAACAGGGGGCGCGCAGAAAAACTGTTTTTT
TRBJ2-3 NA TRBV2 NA CASSVSPRDSTDTQYF TGTGCCAGCAGTGTAAGTCCTCGGGACAGCACAGATACGCAGTATTTT
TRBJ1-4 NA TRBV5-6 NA CASSRGMTNEKLFF TGTGCCAGCAGCCGGGGGATGACTAATGAAAAACTGTTTTTT
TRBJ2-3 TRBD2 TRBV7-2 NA CASRPRLAGVKDTQYF TGTGCCAGCAGGCCCCGACTAGCGGGAGTGAAAGATACGCAGTATTTT
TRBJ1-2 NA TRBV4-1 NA CASSRTGTYDYTF TGCGCCAGCAGCCGCACGGGGACCTATGACTACACCTTC
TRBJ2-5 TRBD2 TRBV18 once CASSPPLAGAETQYF TGTGCCAGCTCACCACCTCTAGCGGGGGCGGAGACCCAGTACTTC
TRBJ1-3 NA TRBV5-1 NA CASSFGRGQSGNTIYF TGCGCCAGCAGCTTCGGGCGGGGGCAATCTGGAAACACCATATATTTT
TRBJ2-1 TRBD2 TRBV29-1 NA CSALLLAGPGDEQFF TGCAGCGCCCTCCTACTAGCGGGGCCTGGCGATGAGCAGTTCTTC
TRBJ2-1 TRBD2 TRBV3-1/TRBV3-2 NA CASSQAGGVNEQFF TGTGCCAGCAGCCAAGCGGGGGGAGTCAATGAGCAGTTCTTC
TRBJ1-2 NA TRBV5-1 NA CASSSGDTPNYGYTF TGCGCCAGCAGCTCGGGGGACACTCCTAACTATGGCTACACCTTC
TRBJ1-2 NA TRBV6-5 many CASSRQSYGYTF TGTGCCAGCAGCCGACAGTCGTATGGCTACACCTTC
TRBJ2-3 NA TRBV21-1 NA CASSSKGGDTQYF TGTGCCAGCAGTTCCAAAGGGGGAGATACGCAGTATTTT
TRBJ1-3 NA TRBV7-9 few CASSLVTDSGNTIYF TGTGCCAGCAGCTTAGTGACAGACTCTGGAAACACCATATATTTT
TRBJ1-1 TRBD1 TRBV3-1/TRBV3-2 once CASSRSTGATEAFF TGTGCCAGCAGCCGATCAACAGGGGCCACTGAAGCTTTCTTT
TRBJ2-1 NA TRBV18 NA CASSPSGVGNEQFF TGTGCCAGCTCACCCTCCGGAGTAGGCAATGAGCAGTTCTTC
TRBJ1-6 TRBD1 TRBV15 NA CATSRGDSSNSPLHF TGTGCCACCAGCAGGGGGGACAGTTCAAATTCACCCCTCCACTTT
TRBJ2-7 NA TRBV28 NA CASSPPGGRYEQYF TGTGCCAGCAGTCCCCCCGGGGGCCGGTACGAGCAGTACTTC
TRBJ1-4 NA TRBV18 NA CASSPTGIHATNEKLFF TGTGCCAGCTCCCCAACCGGGATCCATGCAACTAATGAAAAACTGTTTTTT
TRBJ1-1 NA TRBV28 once CASSASGWGVSNTEAFF TGTGCCAGCAGCGCCTCGGGGTGGGGGGTTTCGAACACTGAAGCTTTCTTT
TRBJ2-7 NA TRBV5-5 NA CASSLTAGRSYEQYF TGTGCCAGCAGCTTGACCGCAGGGAGATCCTACGAGCAGTACTTC
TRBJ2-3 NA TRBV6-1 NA CASSESWGNQRTDTQYF TGTGCCAGCAGTGAATCCTGGGGGAATCAGCGCACAGATACGCAGTATTTT
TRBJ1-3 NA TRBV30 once CAWSVPRAASGNTIYF TGTGCCTGGAGTGTACCGAGGGCTGCCTCTGGAAACACCATATATTTT
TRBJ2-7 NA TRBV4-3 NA CASSPTGAELYEQYF TGCGCCAGCAGCCCTACAGGAGCGGAACTCTACGAGCAGTACTTC
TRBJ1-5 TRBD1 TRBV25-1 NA CASSGQGNQPQHF TGTGCCAGCAGCGGACAGGGCAATCAGCCCCAGCATTTT
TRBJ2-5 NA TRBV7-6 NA CASSPIQSGTRVGWTQYF TGTGCCAGCAGCCCCATACAATCCGGGACCCGTGTTGGATGGACCCAGTACTTC
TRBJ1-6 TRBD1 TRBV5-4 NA CASSKTGRNGNSPLHF TGTGCCAGCAGCAAGACAGGGAGGAATGGTAATTCACCCCTCCACTTT
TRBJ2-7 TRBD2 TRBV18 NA CASSAGTTDYEQYF TGTGCCAGCTCAGCCGGGACTACAGACTACGAGCAGTACTTC
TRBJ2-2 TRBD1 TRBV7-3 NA CASSLNRGAGELFF TGTGCCAGCAGCCTAAACAGGGGGGCCGGGGAGCTGTTTTTT
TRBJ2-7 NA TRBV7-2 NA CASSSSSYEQYF TGTGCCAGCAGCTCTAGCTCCTACGAGCAGTACTTC
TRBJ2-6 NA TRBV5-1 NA CASSPQGGGANVLTF TGCGCCAGCAGCCCCCAGGGGGGTGGGGCCAACGTCCTGACTTTC
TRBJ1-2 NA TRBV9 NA CASSVVGGSYAF TGTGCCAGCAGCGTAGTAGGTGGATCCTATGCCTTC
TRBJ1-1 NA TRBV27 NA CASSFPGNTEAFF TGTGCCAGCAGTTTTCCCGGGAACACTGAAGCTTTCTTT
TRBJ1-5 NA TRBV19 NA CASSIALQGRNNQPQHF TGTGCCAGTAGTATCGCCCTCCAGGGGAGAAACAATCAGCCCCAGCATTTT
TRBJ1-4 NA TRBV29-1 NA CSVEEGGNTVKLFF TGCAGCGTTGAAGAGGGAGGGAATACCGTAAAACTGTTTTTT
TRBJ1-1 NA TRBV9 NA CASSALGVEGSEAFF TGTGCCAGCAGCGCCCTGGGGGTTGAGGGGTCTGAAGCTTTCTTT
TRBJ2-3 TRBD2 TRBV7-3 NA CASSLGASGGRDTQYF TGTGCCAGCAGCTTGGGGGCTAGCGGGGGGAGAGATACGCAGTATTTT
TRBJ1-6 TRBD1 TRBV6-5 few CASTRTGGQNSPLHF TGTGCCAGCACTCGGACAGGGGGGCAAAATTCACCCCTCCACTTT
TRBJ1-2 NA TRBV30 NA CAWSGGGYGYTF TGTGCCTGGAGTGGGGGGGGCTATGGCTACACCTTC
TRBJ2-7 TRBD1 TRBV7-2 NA CASSPQTGYMQYF TGTGCCAGCAGCCCACAGACAGGGTATATGCAGTACTTC
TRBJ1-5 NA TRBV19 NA CASSRDTRNQPQHF TGTGCCAGTAGTAGGGACACCCGCAATCAGCCCCAGCATTTT
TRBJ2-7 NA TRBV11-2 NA CASSSGQLVIYEQYF TGTGCCAGCAGCTCTGGACAGCTAGTCATCTACGAGCAGTACTTC
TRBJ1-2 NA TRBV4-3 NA CASSQARLSYGYTF TGCGCCAGCAGCCAAGCTCGTCTGTCCTATGGCTACACCTTC
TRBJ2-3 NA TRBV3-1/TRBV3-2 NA CASRPEGLTSTDTQYF TGTGCCAGCAGACCCGAAGGACTAACTAGCACAGATACGCAGTATTTT
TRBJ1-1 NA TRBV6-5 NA CASSFSRGNTEAFF TGTGCCAGCAGTTTCAGCCGGGGGAACACTGAAGCTTTCTTT
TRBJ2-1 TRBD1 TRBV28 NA CASSVPGTGGINEQFF TGTGCCAGCAGTGTACCCGGGACAGGGGGGATTAATGAGCAGTTCTTC
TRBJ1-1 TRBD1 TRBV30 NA CAWRAGGGNTEAFF TGTGCCTGGAGGGCAGGAGGGGGCAACACTGAAGCTTTCTTT
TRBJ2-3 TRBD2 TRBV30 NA CAWSPRLAGMETDTQYF TGTGCCTGGAGTCCAAGACTAGCGGGGATGGAGACAGATACGCAGTATTTT
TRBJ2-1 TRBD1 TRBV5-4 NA CASRAGGNEQFF TGTGCCAGCAGGGCAGGGGGAAATGAGCAGTTCTTC